This T cell receptor (beta chain) was profiled in a study of human versus mouse CDR3 diversity and MHC coevolution. The germline V gene encodes CDR1 SGHRS and CDR2 YFSETQ. This CDR3 has 14 amino acids. V trimming: 4 bases; J trimming: 10 bases; junction bases outside the gene matches: 5. Some clones are missing from TCRdb's copy, which holds only in-frame ones; the method was immunoSEQ multiplex PCR. The data show 60,000 to 95,000 clones, 85% to 95% seen once. Sequences were obtained from naive CD4+ T cells from blood. Regarding subset: CD45RO-negative CD62L-positive naive CD4 T cells. The sequence came from a person aged 25-75 years in good health. The chain recombines TRBV5-1 with TRBJ1-6, with 10 bases that match TRBD1. In DNA, the CDR3 is TGCGCCAGCAGCCCCGGGACAGGGGAATCACCCCTCCACTTT. It yields the protein CASSPGTGESPLHF.